A selection of T cell receptor beta chains follows, all from one sample in a study of T cell responses to AZD1222 COVID-19 vaccine. Sequenced by immunoSEQ multiplex PCR; TCRdb stores in-frame clones only, minus some. The sample carries around 130,000 clones, approximately 86% recorded once. The specimen was peripheral blood, collected on day 0 of AZD1222 vaccination. The origin of the receptors is an adult in good health. Both conserved end residues are part of each CDR3. Fields, in order: V gene, J gene, clone size, D gene, CDR3 DNA, CDR3 protein. The D gene is left open where the match is weak. For some rows the clone size is stated as once, few or many, or as a class when expanded; others skip it.

V: TRBV6-5
J: TRBJ1-4
size: once
D: -
DNA: TGTGCCAGCAGTTACTCGGGGACCCCGGATGAAAAACTGTTTTTT
CDR3: CASSYSGTPDEKLFF

V: TRBV5-1
J: TRBJ2-1
size: -
D: -
DNA: TGCGCCAGCAGCTCCCAAAATGAGCAGTTCTTC
CDR3: CASSSQNEQFF

V: TRBV27
J: TRBJ2-5
size: -
D: -
DNA: TGTGCCAGCAGTCCTAGGGCGCTCCAAGAGACCCAGTACTTC
CDR3: CASSPRALQETQYF

V: TRBV4-2
J: TRBJ2-5
size: -
D: TRBD1
DNA: TGTGCCAGCAGCCAAGATCAGGGGACAGGGGTAGAGACCCAGTACTTC
CDR3: CASSQDQGTGVETQYF

V: TRBV7-2
J: TRBJ2-3
size: -
D: -
DNA: TGTGCCAGCAGCTTGGGCGGGGCTAGCACAGATACGCAGTATTTT
CDR3: CASSLGGASTDTQYF

V: TRBV12-5
J: TRBJ2-1
size: -
D: -
DNA: TGTGCTAGTGGCCCCCCAGGAAGCTCCTACAATGAGCAGTTCTTC
CDR3: CASGPPGSSYNEQFF

V: TRBV18
J: TRBJ2-2
size: -
D: -
DNA: TGTGCCAGCTCACCTCTCGACGGGAACACCGGGGAGCTGTTTTTT
CDR3: CASSPLDGNTGELFF

V: TRBV7-2
J: TRBJ1-4
size: -
D: -
DNA: TGTGCCAGCAGCGGGAGGACAGCTAATGAAAAACTGTTTTTT
CDR3: CASSGRTANEKLFF

V: TRBV28
J: TRBJ1-5
size: -
D: -
DNA: TGTGCCAGCAGAATTCGGACCTCGGGGCAGCCCCAGCATTTT
CDR3: CASRIRTSGQPQHF

V: TRBV14
J: TRBJ1-1
size: -
D: -
DNA: TGTGCCAGCAGCCATTCCGGGGCGGGGGCTTTCTTT
CDR3: CASSHSGAGAFF

V: TRBV6-9
J: TRBJ2-1
size: few
D: TRBD2
DNA: TGTGCCAGCATCGGACTAGCGGGATATATTATACACAATGAGCAGTTCTTC
CDR3: CASIGLAGYIIHNEQFF

V: TRBV3-1/TRBV3-2
J: TRBJ2-7
size: -
D: TRBD2
DNA: TGTGCCAGCAGCCCCAGCGGGAGAAGTCTCTACGAGCAGTACTTC
CDR3: CASSPSGRSLYEQYF

V: TRBV10-3
J: TRBJ2-2
size: -
D: TRBD2
DNA: TGTGCCTCGCGGACTAGCGGGAGTTATACCGGGGAGCTGTTTTTT
CDR3: CASRTSGSYTGELFF

V: TRBV10-3
J: TRBJ2-5
size: -
D: -
DNA: TGTGCCATCAGAGGTGATGGTGCGGGCCAAGAGACCCAGTACTTC
CDR3: CAIRGDGAGQETQYF

V: TRBV10-2
J: TRBJ2-1
size: -
D: -
DNA: TGCGCCAGCAGTGAGTTTCTAGGCGGGGACTCCTACAATGAGCAGTTCTTC
CDR3: CASSEFLGGDSYNEQFF

V: TRBV7-9
J: TRBJ2-7
size: -
D: -
DNA: TGTGCCAGCAGCTTAGGAGGCAGAGCCTACGAGCAGTACTTC
CDR3: CASSLGGRAYEQYF

V: TRBV7-9
J: TRBJ1-5
size: -
D: -
DNA: TGTGCCAGCAGCGGTCAGCGGCAGCCCCAGCATTTT
CDR3: CASSGQRQPQHF

V: TRBV18
J: TRBJ2-2
size: -
D: TRBD2
DNA: TGTGCCAGCTCACCCCCTAGCGGGAGGACCGGGGAGCTGTTTTTT
CDR3: CASSPPSGRTGELFF

V: TRBV7-8
J: TRBJ2-1
size: -
D: TRBD2
DNA: TGTGCCAGCAGCTTAGCGTCTCCAGCGGGAGTCTACAATGAGCAGTTCTTC
CDR3: CASSLASPAGVYNEQFF

V: TRBV7-9
J: TRBJ1-4
size: -
D: -
DNA: TGTGCCAGCAGCTTAGGCGGCAGAAATGAAAAACTGTTTTTT
CDR3: CASSLGGRNEKLFF

V: TRBV6-2/TRBV6-3
J: TRBJ2-2
size: -
D: TRBD2
DNA: TGTGCCAGCAGTTACTTGGCGGGAGGGCCCGTTCCCGGGGAGCTGTTTTTT
CDR3: CASSYLAGGPVPGELFF

V: TRBV11-2
J: TRBJ1-4
size: -
D: -
DNA: TGTGCCAGCAGCCCTCAGGGAGGCAGTGAAAAACTGTTTTTT
CDR3: CASSPQGGSEKLFF